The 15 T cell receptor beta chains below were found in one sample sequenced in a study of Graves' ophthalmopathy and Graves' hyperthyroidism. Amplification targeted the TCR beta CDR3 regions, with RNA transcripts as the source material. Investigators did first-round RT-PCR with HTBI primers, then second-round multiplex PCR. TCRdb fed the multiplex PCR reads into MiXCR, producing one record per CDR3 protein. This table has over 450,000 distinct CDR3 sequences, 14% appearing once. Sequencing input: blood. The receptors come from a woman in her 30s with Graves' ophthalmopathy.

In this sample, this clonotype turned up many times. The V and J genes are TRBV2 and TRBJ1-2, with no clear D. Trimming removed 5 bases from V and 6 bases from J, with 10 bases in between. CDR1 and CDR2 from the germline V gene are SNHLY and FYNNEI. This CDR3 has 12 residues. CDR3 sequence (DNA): TGTGCCAGCAGTAGACATTCCGATGGCTACACCTTC. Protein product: CASSRHSDGYTF. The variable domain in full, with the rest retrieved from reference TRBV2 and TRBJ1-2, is EPEVTQTPSHQVTQMGQEVILRCVPISNHLYFYWYRQILGQKVEFLVSFYNNEISEKSEIFDDQFSVERPDGSNFTLKIRSTKLEDSAMYFCASSRHSDGYTFGSGTRLTVV.

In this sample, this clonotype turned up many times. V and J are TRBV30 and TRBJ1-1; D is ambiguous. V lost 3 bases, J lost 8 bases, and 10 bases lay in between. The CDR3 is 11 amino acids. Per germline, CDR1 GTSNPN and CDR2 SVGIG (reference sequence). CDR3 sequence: CAWSYGVEAFF. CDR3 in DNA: TGTGCCTGGAGCTACGGGGTCGAAGCTTTCTTT.

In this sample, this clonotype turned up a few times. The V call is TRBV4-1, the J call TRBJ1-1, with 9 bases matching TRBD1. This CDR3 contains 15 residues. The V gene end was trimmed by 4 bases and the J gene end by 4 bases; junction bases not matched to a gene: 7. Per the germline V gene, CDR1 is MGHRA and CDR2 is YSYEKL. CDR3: CASSPGQGMPTEAFF. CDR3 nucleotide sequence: TGCGCCAGCAGCCCGGGACAGGGAATGCCCACTGAAGCTTTCTTT.

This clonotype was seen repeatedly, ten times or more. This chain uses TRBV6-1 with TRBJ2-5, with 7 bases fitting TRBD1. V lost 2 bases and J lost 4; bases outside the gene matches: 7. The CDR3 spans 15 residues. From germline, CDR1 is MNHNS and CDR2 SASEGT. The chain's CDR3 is CASSEWAGGLETQYF. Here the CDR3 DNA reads TGTGCCAGCAGTGAATGGGCAGGGGGTCTAGAGACCCAGTACTTC.

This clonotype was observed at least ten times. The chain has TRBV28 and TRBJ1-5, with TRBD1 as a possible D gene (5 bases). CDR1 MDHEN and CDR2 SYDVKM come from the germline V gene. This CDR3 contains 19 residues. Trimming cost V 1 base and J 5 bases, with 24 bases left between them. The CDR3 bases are TGTGCCAGCAGTTTATACCTGCTTAAGCTCGAGGGGATCGATCAGCCCCAGCATTTT. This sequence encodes CASSLYLLKLEGIDQPQHF.

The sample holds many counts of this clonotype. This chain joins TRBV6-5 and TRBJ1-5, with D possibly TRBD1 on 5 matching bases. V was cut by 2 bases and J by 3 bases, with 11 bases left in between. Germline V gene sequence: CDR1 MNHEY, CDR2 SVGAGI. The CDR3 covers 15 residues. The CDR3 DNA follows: TGTGCCAGCAGTTACGAGACAGCCAACAATCAGCCCCAGCATTTT. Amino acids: CASSYETANNQPQHF.

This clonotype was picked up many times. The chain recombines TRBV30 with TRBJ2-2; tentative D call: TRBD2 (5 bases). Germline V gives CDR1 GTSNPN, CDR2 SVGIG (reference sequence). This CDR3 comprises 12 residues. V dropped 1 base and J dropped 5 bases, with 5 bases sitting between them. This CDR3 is CAWSAGTGELFF. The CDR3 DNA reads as TGTGCCTGGAGTGCGGGAACCGGGGAGCTGTTTTTT.

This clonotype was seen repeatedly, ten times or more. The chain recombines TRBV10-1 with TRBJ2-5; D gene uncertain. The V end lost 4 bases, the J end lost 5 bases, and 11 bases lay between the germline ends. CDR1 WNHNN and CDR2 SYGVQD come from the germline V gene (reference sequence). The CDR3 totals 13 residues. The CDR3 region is CASSGLRGETQYF. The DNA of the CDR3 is TGCGCCAGCAGTGGACTCCGTGGCGAGACCCAGTACTTC.

DNA of the CDR3: TGTGCCAGCAGCGGACAGTCGCTCATTGACACCGGGGAGCTGTTTTTT. As protein: CASSGQSLIDTGELFF. The V and J genes are TRBV7-8 and TRBJ2-2, with a possible D match to TRBD1 (6 bases). From germline, CDR1 is SGHVS and CDR2 FQNEAQ. V was shortened by 5 bases and J by 3 bases, with 16 bases between the two germline ends. The CDR3 is 16 residues long.

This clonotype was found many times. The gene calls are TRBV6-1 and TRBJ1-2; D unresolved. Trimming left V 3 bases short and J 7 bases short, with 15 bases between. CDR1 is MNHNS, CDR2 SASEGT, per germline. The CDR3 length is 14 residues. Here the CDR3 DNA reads TGTGCCAGCAGTGACACCGGGCCCTCTTTTGGCTACACCTTC. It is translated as CASSDTGPSFGYTF.

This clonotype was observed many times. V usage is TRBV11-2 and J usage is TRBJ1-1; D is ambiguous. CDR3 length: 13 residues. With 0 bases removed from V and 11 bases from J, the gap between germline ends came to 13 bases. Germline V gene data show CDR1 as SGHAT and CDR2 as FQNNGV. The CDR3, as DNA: TGTGCCAGCAGCTTAGAGGCGTCGCGGGGTGCTTTCTTT. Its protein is CASSLEASRGAFF. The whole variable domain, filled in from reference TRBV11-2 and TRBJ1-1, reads EAGVAQSPRYKIIEKRQSVAFWCNPISGHATLYWYQQILGQGPKLLIQFQNNGVVDDSQLPKDRFSAERLKGVDSTLKIQPAKLEDSAVYLCASSLEASRGAFFGQGTRLTVV.

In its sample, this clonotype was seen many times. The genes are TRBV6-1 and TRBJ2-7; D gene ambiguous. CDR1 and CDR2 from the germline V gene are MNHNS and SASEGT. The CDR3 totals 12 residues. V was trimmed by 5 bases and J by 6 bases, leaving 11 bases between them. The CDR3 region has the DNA TGTGCCAGCAGTCAGGCTTTGGGCGAGCAGTACTTC. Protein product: CASSQALGEQYF.

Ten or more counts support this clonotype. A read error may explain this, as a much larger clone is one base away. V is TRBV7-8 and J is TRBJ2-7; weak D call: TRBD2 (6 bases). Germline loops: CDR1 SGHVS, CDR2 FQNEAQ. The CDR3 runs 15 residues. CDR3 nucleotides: TGTACCAGCAGCTTAGTGGGGGGTGGGACCTACGAGCAGTACTTC. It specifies CTSSLVGGGTYEQYF.

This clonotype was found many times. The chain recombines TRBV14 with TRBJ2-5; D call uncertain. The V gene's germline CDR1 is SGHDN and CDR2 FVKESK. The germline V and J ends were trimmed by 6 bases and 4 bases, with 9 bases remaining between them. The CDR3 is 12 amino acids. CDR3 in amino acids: CASSPQGETQYF. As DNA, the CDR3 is TGTGCCAGCAGTCCCCAAGGAGAGACCCAGTACTTC.

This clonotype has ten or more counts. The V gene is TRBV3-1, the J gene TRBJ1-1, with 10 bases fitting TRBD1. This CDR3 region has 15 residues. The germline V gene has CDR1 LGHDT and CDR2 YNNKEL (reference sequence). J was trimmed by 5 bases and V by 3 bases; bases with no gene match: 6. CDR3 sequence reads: CASSHHAGQGTEAFF. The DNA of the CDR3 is TGTGCCAGCAGCCACCACGCGGGACAGGGGACTGAAGCTTTCTTT.